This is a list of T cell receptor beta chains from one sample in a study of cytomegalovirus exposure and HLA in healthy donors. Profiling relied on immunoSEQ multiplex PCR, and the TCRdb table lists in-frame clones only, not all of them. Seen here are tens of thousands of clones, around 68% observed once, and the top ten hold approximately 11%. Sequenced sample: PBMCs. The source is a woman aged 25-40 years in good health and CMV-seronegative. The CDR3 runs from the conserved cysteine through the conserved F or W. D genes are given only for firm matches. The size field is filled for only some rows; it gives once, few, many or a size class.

CDR3aa: CASSQGTSGGFYEQYF
CDR3nt: TGCGCCAGCAGCCAAGGGACTAGCGGGGGATTCTACGAGCAGTACTTC
abundance: .
d_gene: TRBD2
j_gene: TRBJ2-7
v_gene: TRBV4-1

CDR3aa: CAWSPGRTAGANVLTF
CDR3nt: TGTGCCTGGAGCCCGGGGCGGACAGCTGGGGCCAACGTCCTGACTTTC
abundance: .
d_gene: .
j_gene: TRBJ2-6
v_gene: TRBV30

CDR3aa: CASSGTGDANEKLFF
CDR3nt: TGTGCCAGCAGCGGCACGGGGGATGCTAATGAAAAACTGTTTTTT
abundance: few
d_gene: .
j_gene: TRBJ1-4
v_gene: TRBV5-4

CDR3aa: CASRTDRGEQYF
CDR3nt: TGTGCCAGCAGAACCGACAGGGGCGAGCAGTACTTC
abundance: .
d_gene: TRBD1
j_gene: TRBJ2-7
v_gene: TRBV28

CDR3aa: CASSVFSATNEKLFF
CDR3nt: TGTGCCAGCAGTGTTTTCAGTGCAACTAATGAAAAACTGTTTTTT
abundance: .
d_gene: .
j_gene: TRBJ1-4
v_gene: TRBV2

CDR3aa: CASSLGGPGQQETQYF
CDR3nt: TGTGCCAGCAGCCTAGGTGGTCCAGGGCAACAAGAGACCCAGTACTTC
abundance: .
d_gene: .
j_gene: TRBJ2-5
v_gene: TRBV7-3

CDR3aa: CASSETRGQYF
CDR3nt: TGTGCCAGCAGCGAAACTAGAGGGCAGTACTTC
abundance: .
d_gene: .
j_gene: TRBJ2-7
v_gene: TRBV7-2

CDR3aa: CASSPSTGEHYGYTF
CDR3nt: TGTGCCAGCAGTCCATCTACAGGGGAACACTATGGCTACACCTTC
abundance: .
d_gene: TRBD1
j_gene: TRBJ1-2
v_gene: TRBV28

CDR3aa: CASSQGSGSGNTIYF
CDR3nt: TGCGCCAGCAGCCAAGGGTCAGGCTCAGGAAACACCATATATTTT
abundance: few
d_gene: .
j_gene: TRBJ1-3
v_gene: TRBV4-3

CDR3aa: CASSPQDRSRQASKFF
CDR3nt: TGTGCCAGTAGCCCACAAGACAGGTCACGGCAAGCATCCAAGTTCTTT
abundance: .
d_gene: .
j_gene: TRBJ1-1
v_gene: TRBV19

CDR3aa: CASSYPGRQETQYF
CDR3nt: TGTGCCAGCAGCTACCCCGGGAGGCAGGAAACCCAGTACTTC
abundance: .
d_gene: TRBD2
j_gene: TRBJ2-5
v_gene: TRBV5-4

CDR3aa: CATSGARGRDTQYF
CDR3nt: TGTGCCACCAGCGGGGCAAGGGGGCGTGATACGCAGTATTTT
abundance: .
d_gene: TRBD1
j_gene: TRBJ2-3
v_gene: TRBV15

CDR3aa: CASSPSGVNTDTQYF
CDR3nt: TGTGCCAGCAGCCCAAGCGGGGTGAACACAGATACGCAGTATTTT
abundance: .
d_gene: TRBD2
j_gene: TRBJ2-3
v_gene: TRBV7-3

CDR3aa: CASSPSRGARAFF
CDR3nt: TGTGCCAGCAGCCCAAGTCGGGGGGCGAGAGCTTTCTTT
abundance: .
d_gene: .
j_gene: TRBJ1-1
v_gene: TRBV7-9

CDR3aa: CASTITGGLYGYTF
CDR3nt: TGTGCCAGCACCATCACAGGGGGCCTGTATGGCTACACCTTC
abundance: .
d_gene: TRBD1
j_gene: TRBJ1-2
v_gene: TRBV5-8

CDR3aa: CAWKEYTSSYEQYF
CDR3nt: TGTGCCTGGAAGGAGTACACCAGCTCCTACGAGCAGTACTTC
abundance: .
d_gene: .
j_gene: TRBJ2-7
v_gene: TRBV30

CDR3aa: CASSLSGGGREQYF
CDR3nt: TGCGCCAGCAGCTTGTCCGGGGGAGGTCGCGAGCAGTACTTC
abundance: .
d_gene: .
j_gene: TRBJ2-7
v_gene: TRBV5-1

CDR3aa: CASSPLQGANSPLHF
CDR3nt: TGTGCCAGCAGCCCCTTACAGGGGGCGAATTCACCCCTCCACTTT
abundance: .
d_gene: TRBD1
j_gene: TRBJ1-6
v_gene: TRBV7-2

CDR3aa: CASSQDYRVWGGYTF
CDR3nt: TGCGCCAGCAGCCAAGATTACAGGGTTTGGGGTGGCTACACCTTC
abundance: .
d_gene: .
j_gene: TRBJ1-2
v_gene: TRBV4-1

CDR3aa: CASSQLKGIPYEQYF
CDR3nt: TGCGCCAGCAGCCAACTAAAGGGGATTCCCTACGAGCAGTACTTC
abundance: .
d_gene: .
j_gene: TRBJ2-7
v_gene: TRBV4-3

CDR3aa: CASSIGDIADTQYF
CDR3nt: TGTGCCAGTAGTATAGGGGACATCGCAGATACGCAGTATTTT
abundance: few
d_gene: .
j_gene: TRBJ2-3
v_gene: TRBV19